This T cell receptor (beta chain) is drawn from a study of T cell responses to AZD1222 COVID-19 vaccine. Study at large: Second-dose intervals near 4 or 12 weeks were combined. Study-wide results and limits: Clonal diversity was possibly underestimated, and white British individuals and females predominated among donors.

With respect to this clone: Its antigen is not known.

V lost 4 bases and J lost 2, with 11 bases in between. The CDR3 runs to 14 residues. CDR1 is LNHDA, CDR2 SQIVND, per germline (reference sequence). Sequenced by immunoSEQ multiplex PCR; TCRdb stores in-frame clones only, minus some. This sample has 85,000 to 90,000 clones, with approximately 88% found just once. Sequenced here: peripheral blood, sampled on day 0 of AZD1222 vaccination. V is TRBV19 and J is TRBJ1-2; D unresolved. The TCR originated in an adult in good health. Written as DNA, the CDR3 is TGTGCCAGTAGTACCAGGACGGAAAACTATGGCTACACCTTC. It is translated as CASSTRTENYGYTF.